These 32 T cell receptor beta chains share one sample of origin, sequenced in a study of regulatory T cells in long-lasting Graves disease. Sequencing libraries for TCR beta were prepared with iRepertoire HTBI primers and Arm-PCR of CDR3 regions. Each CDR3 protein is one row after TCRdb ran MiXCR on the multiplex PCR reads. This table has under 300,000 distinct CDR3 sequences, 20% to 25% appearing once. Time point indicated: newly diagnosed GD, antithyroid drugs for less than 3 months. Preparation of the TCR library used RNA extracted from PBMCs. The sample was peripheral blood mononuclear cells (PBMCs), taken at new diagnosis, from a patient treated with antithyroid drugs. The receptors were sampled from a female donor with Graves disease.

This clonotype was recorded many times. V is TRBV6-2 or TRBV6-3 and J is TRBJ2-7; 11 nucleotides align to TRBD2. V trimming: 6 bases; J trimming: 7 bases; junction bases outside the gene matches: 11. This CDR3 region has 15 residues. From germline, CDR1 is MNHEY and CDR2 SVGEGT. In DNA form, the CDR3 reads TGTGCCAGCAGGGGATTAGCGGGAGGGCCGGAAGAGCAGTACTTC. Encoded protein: CASRGLAGGPEEQYF.

The CDR3 sequence is CAGSGDSNQPQHF. The CDR3 region has the DNA TGTGCCGGTAGCGGGGATAGCAATCAGCCCCAGCATTTT. This chain connects TRBV7-2 to TRBJ1-5, with D hard to call. Trimming shortened V by 11 bases and J by 0 bases, and 11 bases separated the two germline ends. Per the germline V gene, CDR1 is SGHTA and CDR2 is FQGNSA. The CDR3 length is 13 residues.

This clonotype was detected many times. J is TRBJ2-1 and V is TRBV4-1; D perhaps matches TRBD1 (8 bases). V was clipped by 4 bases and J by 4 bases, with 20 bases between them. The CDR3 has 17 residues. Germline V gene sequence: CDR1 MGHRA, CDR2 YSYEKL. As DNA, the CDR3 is TGCGCCAGCAGCCGGGGGGGAGGGGACAGGTCTTACAATGAGCAGTTCTTC. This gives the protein CASSRGGGDRSYNEQFF.

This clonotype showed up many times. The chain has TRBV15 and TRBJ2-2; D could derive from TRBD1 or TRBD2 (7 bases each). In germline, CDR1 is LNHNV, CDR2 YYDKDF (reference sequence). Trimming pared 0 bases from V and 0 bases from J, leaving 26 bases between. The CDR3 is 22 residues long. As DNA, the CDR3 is TGTGCCACCAGCAGAGATTTCAGGCGGGGGACAGCCAAACAATCGAACACCGGGGAGCTGTTTTTT. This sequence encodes CATSRDFRRGTAKQSNTGELFF.

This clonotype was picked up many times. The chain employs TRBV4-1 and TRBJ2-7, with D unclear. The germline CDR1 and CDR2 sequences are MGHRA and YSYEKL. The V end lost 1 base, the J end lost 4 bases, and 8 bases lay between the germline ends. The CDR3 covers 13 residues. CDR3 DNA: TGCGCCAGCAGCCAAGTTCCGAGTTACGAGCAGTACTTC. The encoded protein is CASSQVPSYEQYF.

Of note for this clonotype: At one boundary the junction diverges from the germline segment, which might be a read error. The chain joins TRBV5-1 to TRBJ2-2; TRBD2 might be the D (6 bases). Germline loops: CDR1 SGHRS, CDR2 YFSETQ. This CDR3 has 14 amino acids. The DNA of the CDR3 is TGCGCCAGCAGCTTGATCCTTAACACCGGGGGGCTGTTTTTT. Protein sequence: CASSLILNTGGLFF.

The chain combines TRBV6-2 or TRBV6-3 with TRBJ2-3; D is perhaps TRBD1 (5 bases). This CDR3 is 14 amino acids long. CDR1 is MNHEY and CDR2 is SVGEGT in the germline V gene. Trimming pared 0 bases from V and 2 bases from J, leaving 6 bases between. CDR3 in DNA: TGTGCCAGCAGTTACTCGACAGTCACAGATACGCAGTATTTT. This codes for CASSYSTVTDTQYF.

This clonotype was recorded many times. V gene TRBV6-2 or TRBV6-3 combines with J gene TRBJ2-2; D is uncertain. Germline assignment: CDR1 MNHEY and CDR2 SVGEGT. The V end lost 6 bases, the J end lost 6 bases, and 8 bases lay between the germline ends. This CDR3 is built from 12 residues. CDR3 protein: CASSDRPGELFF. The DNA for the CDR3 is TGTGCCAGCAGCGACCGCCCCGGGGAGCTGTTTTTT.

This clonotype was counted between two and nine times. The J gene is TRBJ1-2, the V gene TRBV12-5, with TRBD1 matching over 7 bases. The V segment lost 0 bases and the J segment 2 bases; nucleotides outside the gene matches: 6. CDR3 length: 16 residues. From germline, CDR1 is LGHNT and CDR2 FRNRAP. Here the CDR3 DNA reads TGTGCTAGTGGTTTGGTACTTCCAGGGGGAAACTATGGCTACACCTTC. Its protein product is CASGLVLPGGNYGYTF.

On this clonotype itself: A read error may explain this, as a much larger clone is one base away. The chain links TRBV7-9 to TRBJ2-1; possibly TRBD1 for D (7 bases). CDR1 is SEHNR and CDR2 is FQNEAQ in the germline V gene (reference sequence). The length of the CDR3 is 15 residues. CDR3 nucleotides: TGCGTCAGCAGCTTGATTCAGGGGGGATACAATGAGCAGTTCTTC. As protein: CVSSLIQGGYNEQFF.

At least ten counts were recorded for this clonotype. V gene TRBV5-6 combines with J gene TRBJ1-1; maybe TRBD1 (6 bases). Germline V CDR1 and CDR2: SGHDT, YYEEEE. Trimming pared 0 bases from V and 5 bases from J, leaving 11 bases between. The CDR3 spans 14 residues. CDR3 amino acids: CASSLEQGITEAFF. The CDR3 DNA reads TGTGCCAGCAGCTTGGAGCAGGGGATTACTGAAGCTTTCTTT.

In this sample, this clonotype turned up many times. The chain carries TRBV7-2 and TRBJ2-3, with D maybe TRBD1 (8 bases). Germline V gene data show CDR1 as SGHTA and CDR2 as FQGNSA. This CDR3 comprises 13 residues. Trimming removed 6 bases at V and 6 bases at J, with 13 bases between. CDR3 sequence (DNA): TGTGCCAGCAGTACAGGGGGAGGGGATACGCAGTATTTT. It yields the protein CASSTGGGDTQYF. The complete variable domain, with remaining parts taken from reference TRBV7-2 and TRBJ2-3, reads GAGVSQSPSNKVTEKGKDVELRCDPISGHTALYWYRQSLGQGLEFLIYFQGNSAPDKSGLPSDRFSAERTGGSVSTLTIQRTQQEDSAVYLCASSTGGGDTQYFGPGTRLTVL.

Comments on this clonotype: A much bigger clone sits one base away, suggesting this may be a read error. The CDR3 spells CSALTGGETQHF. The CDR3 nucleotides are TGCAGCGCCCTGACAGGGGGCGAGACCCAGCACTTC. The genes are TRBV29-1 and TRBJ2-1; 10 bases are a match to TRBD1. Germline loops: CDR1 SQVTM, CDR2 ANQGSEA. This CDR3 spans 12 amino acids.

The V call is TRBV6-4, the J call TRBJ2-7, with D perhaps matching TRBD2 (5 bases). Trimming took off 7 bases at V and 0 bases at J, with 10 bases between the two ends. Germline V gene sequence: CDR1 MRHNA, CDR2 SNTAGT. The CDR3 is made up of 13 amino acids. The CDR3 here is CASKRVSSYEQYF. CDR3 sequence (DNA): TGTGCCAGCAAGAGGGTATCCTCCTACGAGCAGTACTTC.

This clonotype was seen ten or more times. The CDR3 protein is CASSTGTGQFPQHF. In nucleotides, the CDR3 is TGTGCCAGCAGTACGGGGACAGGCCAATTTCCCCAGCATTTT. This sequence joins TRBV27 and TRBJ1-5; 8 positions agree with TRBD1. Germline CDR1 is MNHEY and CDR2 is SMNVEV (reference sequence). V was pared by 5 bases and J by 10 bases, with 10 bases of the junction left unmatched. This CDR3 is built from 14 residues.

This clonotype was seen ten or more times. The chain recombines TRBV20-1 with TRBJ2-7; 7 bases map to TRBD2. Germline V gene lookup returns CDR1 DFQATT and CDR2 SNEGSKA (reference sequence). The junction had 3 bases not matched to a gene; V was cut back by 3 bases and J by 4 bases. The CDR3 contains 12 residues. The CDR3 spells CSASGGGYEQYF. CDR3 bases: TGCAGTGCTAGCGGGGGAGGGTACGAGCAGTACTTC.

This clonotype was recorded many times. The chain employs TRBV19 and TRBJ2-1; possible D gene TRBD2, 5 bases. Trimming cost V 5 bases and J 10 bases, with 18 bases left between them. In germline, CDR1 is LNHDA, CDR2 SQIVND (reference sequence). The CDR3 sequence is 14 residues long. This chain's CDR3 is CASSSWETGSEQFF. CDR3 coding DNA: TGTGCCAGTAGTTCGTGGGAGACGGGGTCCGAGCAGTTCTTC.

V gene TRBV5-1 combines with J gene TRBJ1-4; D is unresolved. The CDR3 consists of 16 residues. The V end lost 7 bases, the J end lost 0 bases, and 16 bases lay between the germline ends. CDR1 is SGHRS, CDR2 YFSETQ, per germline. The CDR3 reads CASGLDPRSTNEKLFF. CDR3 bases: TGCGCCAGCGGTCTTGACCCCAGATCAACTAATGAAAAACTGTTTTTT.

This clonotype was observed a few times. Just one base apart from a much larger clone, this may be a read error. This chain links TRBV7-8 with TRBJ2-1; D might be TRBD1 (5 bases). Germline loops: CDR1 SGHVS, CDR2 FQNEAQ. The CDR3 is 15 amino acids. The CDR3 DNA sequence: TGTGCCAGCAGCACACAGGCGAGCTCCTACAATGAGCAGTCCTTC. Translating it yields CASSTQASSYNEQSF.

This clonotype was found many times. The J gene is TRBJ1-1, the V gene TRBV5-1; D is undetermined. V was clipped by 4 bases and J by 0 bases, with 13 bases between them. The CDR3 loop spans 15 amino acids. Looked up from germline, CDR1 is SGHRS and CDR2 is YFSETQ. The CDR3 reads CASSDSQRMNTEAFF. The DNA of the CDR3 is TGCGCCAGCAGCGACTCACAGAGAATGAACACTGAAGCTTTCTTT.

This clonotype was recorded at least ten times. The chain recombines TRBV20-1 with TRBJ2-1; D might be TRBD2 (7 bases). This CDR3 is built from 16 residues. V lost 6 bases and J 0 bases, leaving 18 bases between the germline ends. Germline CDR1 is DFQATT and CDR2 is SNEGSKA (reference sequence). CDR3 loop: CSARGSGASSYNEQFF. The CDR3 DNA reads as TGCAGTGCAAGGGGGAGCGGGGCAAGCTCCTACAATGAGCAGTTCTTC.

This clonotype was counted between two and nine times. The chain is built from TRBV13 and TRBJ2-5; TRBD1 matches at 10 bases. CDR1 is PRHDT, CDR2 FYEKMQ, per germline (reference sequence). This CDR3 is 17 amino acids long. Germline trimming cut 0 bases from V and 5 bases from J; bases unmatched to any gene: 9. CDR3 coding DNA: TGTGCCAGCAGCTTAGGCTTGGGACAGGGGTGGGCCGAGACCCAGTACTTC. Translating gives CASSLGLGQGWAETQYF.

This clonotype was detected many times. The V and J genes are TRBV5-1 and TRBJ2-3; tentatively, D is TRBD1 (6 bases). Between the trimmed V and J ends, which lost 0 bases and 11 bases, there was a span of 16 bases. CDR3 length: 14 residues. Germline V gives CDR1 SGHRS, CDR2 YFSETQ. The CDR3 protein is CASSLVRGSVGQYF. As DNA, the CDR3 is TGCGCCAGCAGCTTGGTGAGGGGGTCAGTGGGGCAGTATTTT.

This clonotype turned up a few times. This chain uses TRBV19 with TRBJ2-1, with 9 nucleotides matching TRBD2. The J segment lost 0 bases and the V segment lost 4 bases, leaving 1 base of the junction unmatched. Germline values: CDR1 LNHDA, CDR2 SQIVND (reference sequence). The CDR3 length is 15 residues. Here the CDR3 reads CASSRTSDSYNEQFF. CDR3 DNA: TGTGCCAGTAGTAGGACTAGCGACTCCTACAATGAGCAGTTCTTC.

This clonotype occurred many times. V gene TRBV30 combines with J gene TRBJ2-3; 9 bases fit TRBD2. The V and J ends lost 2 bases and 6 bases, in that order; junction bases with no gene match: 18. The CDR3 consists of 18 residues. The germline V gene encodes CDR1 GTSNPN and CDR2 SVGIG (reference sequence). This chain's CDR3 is CAWSRSALNSGRGDTQYF. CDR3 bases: TGTGCCTGGAGTCGGTCCGCCTTAAATAGCGGGAGAGGGGATACGCAGTATTTT.

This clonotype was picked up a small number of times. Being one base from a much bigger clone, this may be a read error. In nucleotides, the CDR3 is TGTGCCAGCGCCTCGGGCAGAGGGCATTACAATGAGCAGTTCTTC. Protein sequence: CASASGRGHYNEQFF. This chain uses TRBV7-2 with TRBJ2-1; maybe TRBD2 (5 bases). Germline V CDR1 and CDR2: SGHTA, FQGNSA. This CDR3 contains 15 residues. Trimming left V 8 bases short and J 4 bases short, with 18 bases between.

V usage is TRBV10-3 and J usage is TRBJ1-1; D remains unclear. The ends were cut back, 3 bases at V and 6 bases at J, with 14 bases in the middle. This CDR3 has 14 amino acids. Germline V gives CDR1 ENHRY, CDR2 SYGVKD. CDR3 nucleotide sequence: TGTGCCATCAGTGAAGGCATATCCATAGCTGAAGCTTTCTTT. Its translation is CAISEGISIAEAFF.

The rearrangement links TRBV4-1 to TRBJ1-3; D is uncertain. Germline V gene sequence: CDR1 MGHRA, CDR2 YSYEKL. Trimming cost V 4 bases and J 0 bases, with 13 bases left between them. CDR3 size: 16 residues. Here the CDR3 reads CASSPGPRGSGNTIYF. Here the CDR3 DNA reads TGCGCCAGCAGCCCAGGCCCCCGGGGCTCTGGAAACACCATATATTTT.

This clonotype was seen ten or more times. CDR3 coding DNA: TGCAGTGTAGATAGCGGGGGGGAAGAGACCCAGTACTTC. Translated, it gives CSVDSGGEETQYF. V gene TRBV20-1 combines with J gene TRBJ2-5, with 11 bases that match TRBD2. This CDR3 contains 13 residues. CDR1 is DFQATT and CDR2 is SNEGSKA in the germline V gene (reference sequence). V shed 7 bases and J 3 bases; nucleotides not matched to a gene: 4.

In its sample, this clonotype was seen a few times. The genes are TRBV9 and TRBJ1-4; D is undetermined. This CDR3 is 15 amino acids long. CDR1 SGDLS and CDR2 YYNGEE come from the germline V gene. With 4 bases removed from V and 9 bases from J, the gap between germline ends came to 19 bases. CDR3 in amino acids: CASSPRTGERQKLFF. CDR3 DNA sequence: TGTGCCAGCAGCCCTCGGACCGGAGAACGTCAAAAACTGTTTTTT.

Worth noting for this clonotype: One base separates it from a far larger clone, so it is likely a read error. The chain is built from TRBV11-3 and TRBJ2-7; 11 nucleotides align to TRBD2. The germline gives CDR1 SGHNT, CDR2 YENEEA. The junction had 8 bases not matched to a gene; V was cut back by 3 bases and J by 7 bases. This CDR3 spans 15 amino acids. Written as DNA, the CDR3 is TGTGCCAGCAGCTTCGTGACTAGCGGGAAGAATGAGCAGTACTTC. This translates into CASSFVTSGKNEQYF.

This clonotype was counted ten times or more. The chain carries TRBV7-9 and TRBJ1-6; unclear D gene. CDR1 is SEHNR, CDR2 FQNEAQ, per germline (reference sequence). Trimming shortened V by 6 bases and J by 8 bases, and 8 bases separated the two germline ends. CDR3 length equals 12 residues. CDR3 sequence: CASSVGDSPLHF. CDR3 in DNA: TGTGCCAGCAGTGTTGGGGATTCACCCCTCCACTTT.